This is a list of T cell receptor beta chains from one sample in a study of OX40 agonist ivuxolimab in advanced cancers. TCRdb's copy holds only in-frame clones and misses some; the assay was immunoSEQ multiplex PCR. The data contain about 27,000 clones, about 74% of them singletons. This material consisted of CD4+ or CD8+ T cells sorted from blood, taken in a trial of the OX40 agonist ivuxolimab. These receptors all stem from an adult with an advanced solid tumor such as melanoma, head and neck, liver or kidney cancer. Both conserved end residues are part of each CDR3. The order of the fields is V gene, D gene, J gene, clone size, CDR3 DNA, CDR3 protein. D genes are given only for firm matches. Part of the rows lack a size; the others show once, few, many or a class for expanded clones.

V gene: TRBV19
D gene: .
J gene: TRBJ2-1
clone size: .
CDR3 DNA: TGTGCCAGTAGTATGAGGCGCTCCTACAATGAGCAGTTCTTC
CDR3 protein: CASSMRRSYNEQFF

V gene: TRBV16
D gene: .
J gene: TRBJ2-3
clone size: .
CDR3 DNA: TGTGCCAGCAGCCAATGGGCCCTGAGCACAGATACGCAGTATTTT
CDR3 protein: CASSQWALSTDTQYF

V gene: TRBV6-1
D gene: .
J gene: TRBJ2-3
clone size: .
CDR3 DNA: TGTGCCAGCAGTGAACGTCACCGATGGGATACGCAGTATTTT
CDR3 protein: CASSERHRWDTQYF

V gene: TRBV6-5
D gene: .
J gene: TRBJ2-7
clone size: .
CDR3 DNA: TGTGCCAGCACCCCTCTAGGTACCTACGAGCAGTACTTC
CDR3 protein: CASTPLGTYEQYF

V gene: TRBV7-3
D gene: TRBD1
J gene: TRBJ2-3
clone size: .
CDR3 DNA: TGTGCCAGCAGCTTAAATAAGGGGGCAGCAGATACGCAGTATTTT
CDR3 protein: CASSLNKGAADTQYF

V gene: TRBV5-4
D gene: TRBD2
J gene: TRBJ2-3
clone size: .
CDR3 DNA: TGTGCCAGCAGCTTGGCCTATGGCGGGGGGGCAGATACGCAGTATTTT
CDR3 protein: CASSLAYGGGADTQYF

V gene: TRBV2
D gene: .
J gene: TRBJ1-5
clone size: few
CDR3 DNA: TGTGCCAGCCACCGGGACAATCAGCCCCAGCATTTT
CDR3 protein: CASHRDNQPQHF

V gene: TRBV7-2
D gene: .
J gene: TRBJ2-7
clone size: once
CDR3 DNA: TGTGCCAGCAGCCCGGACGGAGGGCGATACGAGCAGTACTTC
CDR3 protein: CASSPDGGRYEQYF

V gene: TRBV30
D gene: .
J gene: TRBJ1-1
clone size: .
CDR3 DNA: TGTGCCTGGAGGAAGGGAGGGGCCACTGAAGCTTTCTTT
CDR3 protein: CAWRKGGATEAFF

V gene: TRBV13
D gene: .
J gene: TRBJ1-6
clone size: .
CDR3 DNA: TGTGCCAGCAGCGCAGGGCAGGGGCAGGATTCACCCCTCCACTTT
CDR3 protein: CASSAGQGQDSPLHF

V gene: TRBV6-1
D gene: .
J gene: TRBJ1-1
clone size: .
CDR3 DNA: TGTGCCAGCACCCGCCGTGAAGCTTTCTTT
CDR3 protein: CASTRREAFF

V gene: TRBV11-2
D gene: .
J gene: TRBJ2-7
clone size: .
CDR3 DNA: TGTGCCAGCAGCTCTGATTGGGGGGGGGCATCCTACGAGCAGTACTTC
CDR3 protein: CASSSDWGGASYEQYF

V gene: TRBV20-1
D gene: .
J gene: TRBJ2-5
clone size: .
CDR3 DNA: TGCAGTGCAAAAAACCAAGAGACCCAGTACTTC
CDR3 protein: CSAKNQETQYF

V gene: TRBV18
D gene: .
J gene: TRBJ1-6
clone size: .
CDR3 DNA: TGTGCCAGCTCACCAGGTGACCAGGGAATTAATTCACCCCTCCACTTT
CDR3 protein: CASSPGDQGINSPLHF

V gene: TRBV6-1
D gene: TRBD1
J gene: TRBJ2-2
clone size: .
CDR3 DNA: TGTGCCAGCCTTGAGAGGGGGCGCGCCGGGGAGCTGTTTTTT
CDR3 protein: CASLERGRAGELFF

V gene: TRBV30
D gene: TRBD2
J gene: TRBJ2-1
clone size: once
CDR3 DNA: TGTGCCTGGAGCTTCGGACTAGCGGACAATGAGCAGTTCTTC
CDR3 protein: CAWSFGLADNEQFF

V gene: TRBV7-2
D gene: TRBD1
J gene: TRBJ1-5
clone size: .
CDR3 DNA: TGTGCCAGCAGCTCAGGACAGGGGAGTCAGCCCCAGCATTTT
CDR3 protein: CASSSGQGSQPQHF

V gene: TRBV12-5
D gene: TRBD1
J gene: TRBJ2-7
clone size: .
CDR3 DNA: TGTGCTAGTGGTTTCGACAGGGGCGAGCAGTACTTC
CDR3 protein: CASGFDRGEQYF

V gene: TRBV5-6
D gene: .
J gene: TRBJ2-5
clone size: few
CDR3 DNA: TGTGCCAGCAGCTTGGCCCTGGTCCCGGTCCAAGAGACCCAGTACTTC
CDR3 protein: CASSLALVPVQETQYF

V gene: TRBV13
D gene: .
J gene: TRBJ2-1
clone size: few
CDR3 DNA: TGTGCCAGCAGCTTAATGCGAGGGCCCGACGCGTCCTACAATGAGCAGTTCTTC
CDR3 protein: CASSLMRGPDASYNEQFF

V gene: TRBV11-2
D gene: .
J gene: TRBJ2-2
clone size: .
CDR3 DNA: TGTGCCAGCAGCTTCCTGGGCCTAGCGTCCGGGGAGCTGTTTTTT
CDR3 protein: CASSFLGLASGELFF

V gene: TRBV10-1
D gene: TRBD1
J gene: TRBJ2-1
clone size: .
CDR3 DNA: TGCGCCAGCAGTGAGCCGGGACAGGGTATCGATGAGCAGTTCTTC
CDR3 protein: CASSEPGQGIDEQFF

V gene: TRBV5-1
D gene: .
J gene: TRBJ2-3
clone size: once
CDR3 DNA: TGCGCCAGCAGCTTGGAAGGGAGGGGGACAGATACGCAGTATTTT
CDR3 protein: CASSLEGRGTDTQYF

V gene: TRBV12-5
D gene: TRBD1
J gene: TRBJ1-4
clone size: .
CDR3 DNA: TGTGCTAGTGTTAAGGACAGGGAAAAACTGTTTTTT
CDR3 protein: CASVKDREKLFF

V gene: TRBV7-9
D gene: .
J gene: TRBJ1-1
clone size: .
CDR3 DNA: TGTGCCAGCAGCTTACCATTAGGGCTTAAGGCTGAAGCTTTCTTT
CDR3 protein: CASSLPLGLKAEAFF

V gene: TRBV5-1
D gene: .
J gene: TRBJ2-1
clone size: .
CDR3 DNA: TGCGCCAGCAGCTTGGGACAGAACTACAATGAGCAGTTCTTC
CDR3 protein: CASSLGQNYNEQFF

V gene: TRBV30
D gene: .
J gene: TRBJ2-5
clone size: .
CDR3 DNA: TGTGCCTGGAGTTCTGAGGGTCGGGGGACCCAGTACTTC
CDR3 protein: CAWSSEGRGTQYF

V gene: TRBV9
D gene: .
J gene: TRBJ2-5
clone size: .
CDR3 DNA: TGTGCCAGCAGCGTCCGGACCATGCAAGAGACCCAGTACTTC
CDR3 protein: CASSVRTMQETQYF

V gene: TRBV19
D gene: .
J gene: TRBJ1-6
clone size: few
CDR3 DNA: TGTGCCAGTAGTATAGACCTGCCGAGGCCGGCTACCTTT
CDR3 protein: CASSIDLPRPATF

V gene: TRBV4-2
D gene: .
J gene: TRBJ2-5
clone size: .
CDR3 DNA: TGTGCCAGCAGCCTGGTGGGGCGGCCCCAAGAGACCCAGTACTTC
CDR3 protein: CASSLVGRPQETQYF

V gene: TRBV7-9
D gene: .
J gene: TRBJ1-2
clone size: .
CDR3 DNA: TGTGCCAGCAGCCCCTATGGCTACACCTTC
CDR3 protein: CASSPYGYTF

V gene: TRBV9
D gene: .
J gene: TRBJ2-5
clone size: medium-sized
CDR3 DNA: TGTGCCAGCAGCGTAGCCAGGGGAGAGACCCAGTACTTC
CDR3 protein: CASSVARGETQYF

V gene: TRBV5-1
D gene: TRBD1
J gene: TRBJ1-6
clone size: .
CDR3 DNA: TGCGCCAGCAGCTTCGGGACAGGGAATTCACCCCTCCACTTT
CDR3 protein: CASSFGTGNSPLHF

V gene: TRBV18
D gene: .
J gene: TRBJ1-1
clone size: .
CDR3 DNA: TGTGCCAGCTCACCTTCGCTTACAGGGAGAAACACTGAAGCTTTCTTT
CDR3 protein: CASSPSLTGRNTEAFF

V gene: TRBV19
D gene: .
J gene: TRBJ1-1
clone size: .
CDR3 DNA: TGTGCCAGTAGTATAGATATCGGGGCAAGCACTGAAGCTTTCTTT
CDR3 protein: CASSIDIGASTEAFF

V gene: TRBV6-1
D gene: .
J gene: TRBJ2-5
clone size: few
CDR3 DNA: TGTGCCAGCAGTGAATTGCGGGGCCGTTCAGAGACCCAGTACTTC
CDR3 protein: CASSELRGRSETQYF

V gene: TRBV5-4
D gene: .
J gene: TRBJ1-3
clone size: .
CDR3 DNA: TGTGCCAGCAGCTTGAGTTCCGGTCTCCTCCACTCTGGAAACACCATATATTTT
CDR3 protein: CASSLSSGLLHSGNTIYF

V gene: TRBV6-6
D gene: TRBD1
J gene: TRBJ1-1
clone size: .
CDR3 DNA: TGTGCCAGCAGTTACGCAGGGGGCAGGAACACTGAAGCTTTCTTT
CDR3 protein: CASSYAGGRNTEAFF

V gene: TRBV19
D gene: .
J gene: TRBJ1-2
clone size: hyperexpanded
CDR3 DNA: TGTGCCAGTAGTATAGATCAAGCAGGGAGGAACTATGGCTACACCTTC
CDR3 protein: CASSIDQAGRNYGYTF

V gene: TRBV5-5
D gene: .
J gene: TRBJ1-1
clone size: .
CDR3 DNA: TGTGCCAGCAGCTTTCAGGGAGGCACTGAAGCTTTCTTT
CDR3 protein: CASSFQGGTEAFF

V gene: TRBV2
D gene: .
J gene: TRBJ2-1
clone size: .
CDR3 DNA: TGTGCCAGCAGGGACCAACTGAGCTCCTACAATGAGCAGTTCTTC
CDR3 protein: CASRDQLSSYNEQFF

V gene: TRBV19
D gene: .
J gene: TRBJ1-3
clone size: .
CDR3 DNA: TGTGCCAGCTGGACTAACTCTGGAAACACCATATATTTT
CDR3 protein: CASWTNSGNTIYF